This TCR beta chain was found in a study of T-cell reconstitution after alpha-beta-depleted transplantation in children. The V end lost 3 bases, the J end lost 4 bases, and 12 bases lay between the germline ends. The length of the CDR3 is 14 residues. Unique molecular identifiers were used to barcode this TCRbeta library. TCRdb fed the PCR reads into MiXCR, producing one record per CDR3 protein. Of a few hundred thousand distinct CDR3 sequences in the sample, over 20% were seen once. Sequencing was performed on PBMCs, taken before TCRalphabeta/CD19-depleted stem cell transplant. The source of this sequence is a boy under three years old with Wiskott-Aldrich syndrome, due to receive a stem cell transplant. The chain carries TRBV12-3 or TRBV12-4 and TRBJ1-1, with a weak D call TRBD1 (5 bases). CDR3 DNA sequence: TGTGCCAGCAGTTTCGGGACGATGGCCACTGAAGCTTTCTTT. Residues: CASSFGTMATEAFF.